Listed below are T cell receptor beta chains from one sample, sequenced in a study of cytomegalovirus exposure and HLA in healthy donors. The data were produced by immunoSEQ multiplex PCR, yet TCRdb's version contains in-frame clones alone and is incomplete. Of about 160,000 clones listed, 70% to 90% are singletons. Sequenced material: PBMCs. These receptors all stem from a man younger than 35 in good health and CMV-seropositive. The CDR3 runs from the conserved cysteine through the conserved F or W. The order of the fields is clone size, D gene, J gene, V gene, CDR3 DNA, CDR3 protein. The D gene is left open where the match is weak. Expanded clones are given a class, and other clones once, few, many or no size at all.

>few|NA|TRBJ1-2|TRBV4-2
TGTGCCAGCAGCCAAGTTACAGGGAACTATGGCTACACCTTC
CASSQVTGNYGYTF
>NA|TRBD2|TRBJ2-7|TRBV7-2
TGTGCCAGCAGCTGGGCGGGGGGGCAGTCCTACGAGCAGTACTTC
CASSWAGGQSYEQYF
>NA|NA|TRBJ1-3|TRBV7-8
TGTGCCAGCAGCTTAGGGGCAGAAGTCTCCTCTGGAAACACCATATATTTT
CASSLGAEVSSGNTIYF
>NA|TRBD1|TRBJ1-2|TRBV9
TGTGCCAGCAGCACCCAGACAGGGGGGTATGGCTACACCTTC
CASSTQTGGYGYTF
>NA|NA|TRBJ2-6|TRBV6-5
TGTGCCAGCAGTTACCGGGGGACTGGGGCCAACGTCCTGACTTTC
CASSYRGTGANVLTF
>NA|NA|TRBJ2-7|TRBV27
TGTGCCAGCAGTTATTCCCCTTACGGGGCCTACGAGCAGTACTTC
CASSYSPYGAYEQYF
>once|NA|TRBJ1-1|TRBV6-1
TGTGCCAGCAGTGACCAGGGCCTTACTGAAGCTTTCTTT
CASSDQGLTEAFF
>NA|TRBD1|TRBJ2-1|TRBV27
TGTGCCAGCAGCCTCAGGGGGAATGAGCAGTTCTTC
CASSLRGNEQFF
>NA|NA|TRBJ2-7|TRBV9
TGTGCCAGCAGCGCAACGACGGGGTCCTACGAGCAGTACTTC
CASSATTGSYEQYF
>once|TRBD2|TRBJ2-7|TRBV4-2
TGTGCCAGCAGCCAAGATTGGACTAGCCTCGACGAGCAGTACTTC
CASSQDWTSLDEQYF
>NA|NA|TRBJ1-2|TRBV9
TGTGCCAGCAGCGGTGGCAGTACCTCGCCACGCTATGGCTACACCTTC
CASSGGSTSPRYGYTF
>NA|NA|TRBJ2-7|TRBV28
TGTGCCAGCAGACCCCCCGGGATCTACGAGCAGTACTTC
CASRPPGIYEQYF
>NA|NA|TRBJ2-4|TRBV7-2
TGTGCCAGCAGCTTCCCTCGGGCGGACAGAACAGCCAAAAACATTCAGTACTTC
CASSFPRADRTAKNIQYF
>NA|NA|TRBJ1-4|TRBV7-2
TGTGCCAGCAGCTTAGTAGGGGGGGTTAATGAAAAACTGTTTTTT
CASSLVGGVNEKLFF
>NA|TRBD1|TRBJ1-1|TRBV5-6
TGTGCCAGCAGCCCCGCCAGGGGGCTGAACACTGAAGCTTTCTTT
CASSPARGLNTEAFF
>NA|NA|TRBJ2-7|TRBV7-3
TGTGCCAGCAGCCAGAGTCGGGGAAACGAGCAGTACTTC
CASSQSRGNEQYF
>NA|NA|TRBJ2-3|TRBV7-2
TGTGCCAGCAGCCCCCTATCTGGAGGTGCCACAGATACGCAGTATTTT
CASSPLSGGATDTQYF
>NA|TRBD2|TRBJ2-3|TRBV11-2
TGTGCCAGCAGCTATACTAGCGGGGGGGCCAGAGATACGCAGTATTTT
CASSYTSGGARDTQYF
>NA|NA|TRBJ2-7|TRBV25-1
TGTGCCAGCAGTGATAGACAGACAGGCGAGCAGTACTTC
CASSDRQTGEQYF
>NA|TRBD1|TRBJ2-2|TRBV9
TGTGCCAGCAGCAAACTGACAGGGGGGGTCCAAGGCGCCGGGGAGCTGTTTTTT
CASSKLTGGVQGAGELFF
>NA|NA|TRBJ2-7|TRBV6-5
TGTGCCAGCAGTTACTCTATGCGCCGGGAGCAGTACTTC
CASSYSMRREQYF
>NA|TRBD1|TRBJ1-2|TRBV7-2
TGTGCCAGCAGGCCGGACAGGCAGATTTACTATGGCTACACCTTC
CASRPDRQIYYGYTF
>NA|TRBD1|TRBJ1-2|TRBV9
TGTGCCAGCAGCGCACTAGCTGTGGGACAGGGCCTCACCTATGGCTACACCTTC
CASSALAVGQGLTYGYTF
>NA|TRBD2|TRBJ2-3|TRBV15
TGTGCCACCAGCAGAGATCGGGGGGGGACAGATACGCAGTATTTT
CATSRDRGGTDTQYF
>NA|TRBD1|TRBJ1-1|TRBV10-3
TGTGCCATCAGTGAAGTCGGAGGGACAGTCTTGTCTGAAGCTTTCTTT
CAISEVGGTVLSEAFF
>few|TRBD2|TRBJ2-2|TRBV19
TGTGCCAGTAGGACGGGACTAGCGGGGGGGCTCAGCACCGGGGAGCTGTTTTTT
CASRTGLAGGLSTGELFF
>NA|TRBD2|TRBJ2-5|TRBV5-4
TGTGCCAGCAGCTTGGCGAGCGGGGGGTCCCAAGAGACCCAGTACTTC
CASSLASGGSQETQYF